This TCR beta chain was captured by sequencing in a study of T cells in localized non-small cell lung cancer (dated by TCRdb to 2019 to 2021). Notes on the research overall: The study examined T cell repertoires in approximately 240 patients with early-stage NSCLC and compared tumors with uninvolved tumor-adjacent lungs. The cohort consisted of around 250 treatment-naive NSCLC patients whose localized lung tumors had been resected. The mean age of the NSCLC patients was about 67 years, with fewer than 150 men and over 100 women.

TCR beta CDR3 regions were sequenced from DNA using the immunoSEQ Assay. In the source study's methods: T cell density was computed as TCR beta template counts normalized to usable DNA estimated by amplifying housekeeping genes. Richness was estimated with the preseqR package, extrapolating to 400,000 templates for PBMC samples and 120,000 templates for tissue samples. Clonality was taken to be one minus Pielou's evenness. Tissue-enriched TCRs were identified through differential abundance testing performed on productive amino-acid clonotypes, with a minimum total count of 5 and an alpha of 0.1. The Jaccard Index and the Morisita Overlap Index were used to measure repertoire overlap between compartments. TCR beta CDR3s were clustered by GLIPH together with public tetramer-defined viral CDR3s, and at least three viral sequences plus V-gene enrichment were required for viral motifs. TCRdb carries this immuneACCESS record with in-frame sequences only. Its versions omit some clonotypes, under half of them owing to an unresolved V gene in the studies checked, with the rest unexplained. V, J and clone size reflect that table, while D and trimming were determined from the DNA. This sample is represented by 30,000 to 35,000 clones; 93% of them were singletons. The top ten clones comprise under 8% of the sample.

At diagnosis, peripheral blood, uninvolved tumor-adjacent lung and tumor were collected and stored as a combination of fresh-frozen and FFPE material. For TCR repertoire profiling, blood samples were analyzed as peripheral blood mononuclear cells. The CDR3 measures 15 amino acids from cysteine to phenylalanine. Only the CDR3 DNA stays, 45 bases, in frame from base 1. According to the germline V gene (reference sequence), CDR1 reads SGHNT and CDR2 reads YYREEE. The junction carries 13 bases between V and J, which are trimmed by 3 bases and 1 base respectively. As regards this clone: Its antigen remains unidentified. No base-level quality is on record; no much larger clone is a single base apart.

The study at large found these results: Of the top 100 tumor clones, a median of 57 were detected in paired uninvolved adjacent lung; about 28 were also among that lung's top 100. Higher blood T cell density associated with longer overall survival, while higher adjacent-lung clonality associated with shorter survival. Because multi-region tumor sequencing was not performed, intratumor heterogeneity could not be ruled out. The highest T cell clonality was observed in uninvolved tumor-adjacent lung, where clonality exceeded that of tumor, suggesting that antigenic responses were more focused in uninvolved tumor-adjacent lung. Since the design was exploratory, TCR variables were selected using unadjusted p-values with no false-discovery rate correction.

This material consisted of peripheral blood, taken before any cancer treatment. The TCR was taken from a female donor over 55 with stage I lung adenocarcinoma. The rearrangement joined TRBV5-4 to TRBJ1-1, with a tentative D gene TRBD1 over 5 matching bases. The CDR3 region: CASSSKADRNTEAFF. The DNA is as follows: TGTGCCAGCAGCTCTAAAGCAGACAGGAACACTGAAGCTTTCTTT.